This T cell receptor beta chain is from a study of siplizumab effects on memory and regulatory T cells. This CDR3 region has 12 residues. Deletions cut 5 bases from V and 10 bases from J, with 14 bases between. Looked up from germline, CDR1 is MDHEN and CDR2 is SYDVKM. Per sample, roughly 10^5 TCR templates underwent assay. Clones were read by immunoSEQ multiplex PCR, and TCRdb kept only the in-frame ones, dropping some. The sample includes 17,000 or so clones, 46% of them seen just once. Responder and stimulator cells in the mixed lymphocyte reaction were cultured together for 6 days at 37°C. This clone was picked up many times. Its antigen remains unknown.

Sequencing used CFSE-low (dividing) CD4+ T cells sorted from an allogeneic mixed lymphocyte reaction. The sequence was obtained from a human donor in good health; the cells came from an allogeneic mixed lymphocyte reaction. The chain joins TRBV28 to TRBJ1-1; the D is unclear. Here the CDR3 reads CASSLSWEIAFF. The CDR3 DNA follows: TGTGCCAGCAGTCTTAGCTGGGAAATAGCTTTCTTT.